One sample yielded the 13 T cell receptor beta chains listed below, sequenced in a study of T cells expressing NK-cell markers (dated by TCRdb to 2018 to 2020). Receptor amplification or capture employed 5' RACE. Sequenced using an Illumina HiSeq 2000. The reads, reprocessed by TCRdb, yield one row per CDR3 protein sequence and no DNA. In this sample's table one finds about 150,000 distinct CDR3 sequences. Together, the top ten hold just over 20% of the sample. Sequencing used blood T cells: a sorted CD56 or NKG2C T cell subset, CD4+ or CD8+ T cells, or bulk PBMC T cells (not recorded which). The receptors were gathered from a man aged 18-75 years in good health.

This rearrangement joins TRBV12-5 to TRBJ1-1. The CDR3 loop spans 12 amino acids. Germline V gene data show CDR1 as LGHNT and CDR2 as FRNRAP. The CDR3 region is CASGPPSTEAFF.

The J gene is TRBJ2-2, the V gene TRBV7-3; TCRdb's D call, TRBD2, is unchecked because there is no DNA. CDR1 and CDR2 from the germline V gene are SGHTA and FQGTGA. The CDR3 contains 13 residues. CDR3 loop: CASSPSGTGELFF.

The J gene is TRBJ1-6, the V gene TRBV6-5. The CDR3 contains 15 residues. Germline V gene data show CDR1 as MNHEY and CDR2 as SVGAGI. CDR3 amino acids: CASTKSGTPGSPLHF.

The chain links TRBV20-1 to TRBJ2-2; TCRdb proposes TRBD2, but this gene call is untestable without DNA. There are 15 residues in the CDR3. Germline V lookup: CDR1 DFQATT, CDR2 SNEGSKA (reference sequence). CDR3 region: CSAIGLEANTGELFF.

This chain joins TRBV7-9 and TRBJ1-3; TCRdb names TRBD1, which stays unverified in the absence of DNA. Per the germline V gene, CDR1 is SEHNR and CDR2 is FQNEAQ (reference sequence). The CDR3 length is 15 residues. The CDR3 loop is CASRKEGGSGNTIYF. Full variable domain (remainder filled in from reference TRBV7-9 and TRBJ1-3): DTGVSQNPRHKITKRGQNVTFRCDPISEHNRLYWYRQTLGQGPEFLTYFQNEAQLEKSRLLSDRFSAERPKGSFSTLEIQRTEQGDSAMYLCASRKEGGSGNTIYFGEGSWLTVV.

The V gene is TRBV12-3 or TRBV12-4, the J gene TRBJ2-5; TCRdb's D gene call, TRBD1, goes unchecked for lack of DNA. This CDR3 spans 14 amino acids. The CDR3 spells CAISYDRGPGTQYF.

The chain has TRBV20-1 and TRBJ1-1; there is no DNA to check the TCRdb D call of TRBD1. There are 14 residues in the CDR3. CDR1 and CDR2 (germline): DFQATT, SNEGSKA (reference sequence). CDR3 sequence reads: CSASVNREITEAFF.

The chain joins TRBV5-5 to TRBJ2-7; TCRdb returns TRBD1, unconfirmable since there is no DNA. CDR1 SGHKS and CDR2 YYEKEE come from the germline V gene (reference sequence). The CDR3 is made up of 15 amino acids. This CDR3 reads CASSLDRGTSYEQYF.

The V call is TRBV5-6, the J call TRBJ2-7. In germline, CDR1 is SGHDT, CDR2 YYEEEE. The CDR3 is 15 amino acids. The CDR3 is CASSLGARPSYEQYF.

The chain recombines TRBV19 with TRBJ1-5; the TCRdb call, TRBD1, lacks DNA for checking. This CDR3 region has 15 residues. Germline-derived CDR1 and CDR2 are LNHDA and SQIVND (reference sequence). The CDR3 loop reads CASSDVLGGNQPQHF.

The CDR3 protein is CAVGGGTSNEKLFF. The chain recombines TRBV24-1 with TRBJ1-4; TCRdb returns TRBD1, unconfirmable since there is no DNA. From germline, CDR1 is KGHDR and CDR2 SFDVKD. The CDR3 runs to 14 residues.

The CDR3 region is CASSLGRGAGGYTF. V gene TRBV27 combines with J gene TRBJ1-2. Germline V gene lookup returns CDR1 MNHEY and CDR2 SMNVEV (reference sequence). This CDR3 has 14 amino acids.

The chain has TRBV5-6 and TRBJ2-3; TCRdb's D gene call, TRBD1, goes unchecked for lack of DNA. The CDR3 consists of 16 residues. CDR1 is SGHDT and CDR2 is YYEEEE in the germline V gene. CDR3: CASSLDGDVSTDTQYF.